A selection of T cell receptor beta chains follows, all from one sample in a study of cytomegalovirus exposure and HLA in healthy donors. Repertoires were generated with immunoSEQ multiplex PCR, while TCRdb's copy carries only in-frame clones and drops some. The sample holds 150,000 to 200,000 clones, 84% seen once. The sample comprised PBMCs. The receptors were sampled from a man between 18 and 35 years old in good health and CMV-seropositive. Both conserved end residues are part of each CDR3. The D gene is left open where the match is weak. The listing skips clone size in some rows; elsewhere it reads once, few, many or a size class.

>TRBV6-5|TRBD1|TRBJ1-1|NA
CASTATGGIEAFF
TGTGCCAGCACCGCGACAGGGGGGATCGAAGCTTTCTTT
>TRBV28|TRBD2|TRBJ2-7|NA
CASSSGTSGAKPVQYF
TGTGCCAGCAGTTCCGGGACTAGCGGGGCGAAGCCAGTGCAGTACTTC
>TRBV7-9|NA|TRBJ1-4|NA
CASSLAVQGEKLFF
TGTGCCAGCAGCTTGGCAGTTCAGGGTGAAAAACTGTTTTTT
>TRBV18|TRBD1|TRBJ1-1|once
CASSPDRATAFF
TGTGCCAGCTCCCCCGACAGGGCGACAGCTTTCTTT
>TRBV9|NA|TRBJ2-7|NA
CASSVADGGYEQYF
TGTGCCAGCAGCGTAGCTGACGGGGGCTACGAGCAGTACTTC
>TRBV6-5|NA|TRBJ2-7|NA
CASSTQGGGPGEQYF
TGTGCCAGCAGTACCCAAGGGGGAGGGCCGGGCGAGCAGTACTTC
>TRBV5-1|TRBD2|TRBJ2-5|NA
CASSFTSGRQETQYF
TGCGCCAGCAGCTTTACTAGCGGGAGGCAAGAGACCCAGTACTTC
>TRBV6-1|NA|TRBJ2-1|NA
CASTLAQGGYNEQFF
TGTGCCAGCACGCTAGCTCAAGGGGGCTACAATGAGCAGTTCTTC
>TRBV2|TRBD2|TRBJ2-3|NA
CATRTRFQYF
TGTGCCACCCGGACTAGGTTCCAGTATTTT
>TRBV7-2|TRBD1|TRBJ1-2|once
CASSSQGGANYGYTF
TGTGCCAGCAGCTCCCAGGGGGGAGCCAACTATGGCTACACCTTC
>TRBV7-9|NA|TRBJ2-7|NA
CASSPGTPSSYEQYF
TGTGCCAGCAGCCCCGGGACACCAAGCTCCTACGAGCAGTACTTC
>TRBV7-6|NA|TRBJ2-5|NA
CASSPRQETQYF
TGTGCCAGCAGCCCCCGGCAAGAGACCCAGTACTTC
>TRBV19|NA|TRBJ2-3|NA
CASNPRDSYTDTQYF
TGTGCCAGTAATCCCCGGGACTCTTACACAGATACGCAGTATTTT
>TRBV5-6|NA|TRBJ2-7|NA
CASYSPGEAYEQYF
TGTGCCAGCTATAGTCCCGGGGAGGCCTACGAGCAGTACTTC
>TRBV29-1|TRBD1|TRBJ2-7|NA
CSGTTGESYEQYF
TGCAGCGGAACGACAGGGGAATCCTACGAGCAGTACTTC
>TRBV2|NA|TRBJ2-7|NA
CASSEARTSYEQYF
TGTGCCAGCAGTGAAGCCCGGACTTCCTACGAGCAGTACTTC
>TRBV9|NA|TRBJ2-1|once
CASSAIGGNEQFF
TGTGCCAGCAGCGCAATAGGGGGCAATGAGCAGTTCTTC
>TRBV7-9|NA|TRBJ2-7|few
CASSQDYPSEQYF
TGTGCCAGCAGCCAGGACTATCCCTCCGAGCAGTACTTC
>TRBV19|TRBD2|TRBJ2-3|NA
CASSLLAGLDTQYF
TGTGCCAGTAGTTTGCTAGCGGGGTTAGATACGCAGTATTTT
>TRBV18|TRBD1|TRBJ2-3|NA
CASSRRQGGSDTQYF
TGTGCCAGCTCAAGGCGACAGGGGGGTTCAGATACGCAGTATTTT
>TRBV2|NA|TRBJ2-1|once
CASRGRAPEQFF
TGTGCCAGCAGGGGCAGGGCCCCTGAGCAGTTCTTC
>TRBV5-6|TRBD2|TRBJ2-7|once
CASSLAVSLAANF
TGTGCCAGCAGCTTGGCCGTCTCACTAGCGGCGAACTTC